A selection of T cell receptor beta chains follows, all from one sample in a study of T cells in Graves' hyperthyroidism and ophthalmopathy. A single record per CDR3 protein comes from TCRdb applying MiXCR to the multiplex PCR reads. The sample records about 400,000 distinct CDR3 sequences, around a sixth being singletons. The sample taken for sequencing was blood. The receptors derive from a woman aged 18 to 35 with Graves' hyperthyroidism. CDR3s include the opening cysteine and the closing phenylalanine or tryptophan. A D gene is named only where the DNA matches it firmly. Clone size is not always given. Where it is, it says once, few, many or a class for expanded clones.

v_call: TRBV15
j_call: TRBJ1-4
clone_size: few
d_call: NA
cdr3_aa: CATSRGRGTTNEKLFF
cdr3_nt: TGTGCCACCAGCAGAGGCAGGGGAACAACTAATGAAAAACTGTTTTTT

v_call: TRBV5-1
j_call: TRBJ1-1
clone_size: few
d_call: TRBD1
cdr3_aa: CASSLALGQGPNTEAFF
cdr3_nt: TGCGCCAGCAGCTTGGCCCTAGGACAGGGCCCTAACACTGAAGCTTTCTTT

v_call: TRBV5-1
j_call: TRBJ2-1
clone_size: NA
d_call: TRBD2
cdr3_aa: CASSLRSSGNRPFISYNEQFF
cdr3_nt: TGCGCCAGCAGCTTACGATCTAGCGGGAACAGACCTTTCATATCCTACAATGAGCAGTTCTTC

v_call: TRBV2
j_call: TRBJ1-4
clone_size: few
d_call: NA
cdr3_aa: CASSATWGENEKLFF
cdr3_nt: TGTGCCAGCAGTGCTACATGGGGGGAGAATGAAAAACTGTTTTTT

v_call: TRBV3-1
j_call: TRBJ2-5
clone_size: many
d_call: NA
cdr3_aa: CASSHPRTGGETQYF
cdr3_nt: TGTGCCAGCAGCCATCCCCGGACGGGTGGAGAGACCCAGTACTTC

v_call: TRBV7-8
j_call: TRBJ2-4
clone_size: many
d_call: NA
cdr3_aa: CASSRAAGGPEDIQYF
cdr3_nt: TGTGCCAGCAGCCGAGCGGCTGGAGGGCCGGAGGACATTCAGTACTTC

v_call: TRBV20-1
j_call: TRBJ2-1
clone_size: few
d_call: NA
cdr3_aa: CSARGDWRNNEQFF
cdr3_nt: TGCAGTGCTAGAGGAGACTGGAGAAACAATGAGCAGTTCTTC

v_call: TRBV12-3/TRBV12-4
j_call: TRBJ2-1
clone_size: many
d_call: TRBD2
cdr3_aa: CASRKGTSGTQFF
cdr3_nt: TGTGCCAGCAGGAAGGGAACTAGCGGGACGCAGTTCTTC

v_call: TRBV2
j_call: TRBJ2-7
clone_size: many
d_call: NA
cdr3_aa: CATLGWNEQYF
cdr3_nt: TGTGCCACCTTGGGCTGGAACGAGCAGTACTTC

v_call: TRBV6-2/TRBV6-3
j_call: TRBJ2-1
clone_size: many
d_call: NA
cdr3_aa: CASSPPGDPARDNEQFF
cdr3_nt: TGTGCCAGCAGTCCCCCCGGGGACCCAGCGCGTGACAATGAGCAGTTCTTC